This entry describes one T cell receptor (beta chain). The clone's antigen remains unknown. Per-base qualities were not stored, and no clone one base away is much larger. The library came from 5' RACE. TCRdb records Illumina HiSeq 2500 as the sequencer. The second PCR ran for roughly 7 to 12 cycles and used a J-beta primer mix along with a sample-barcoded 5' primer. Each TCR beta cDNA molecule received a unique molecular identifier from a template-switch 5' adaptor carrying 12 random nucleotides. Each sample yielded at least 2.5 million CDR3-containing paired-end reads. First-strand cDNA synthesis was performed from all RNA using the Mint cDNA synthesis kit, with priming by a TRBC-specific oligonucleotide. Following uracil-DNA glycosylase treatment, all cDNA underwent a first 18-cycle PCR with the universal primers M1SS and BC2_uni_R. As for the original processing: Each sample was normalized by randomly selecting 1 million high-quality reads, each carrying a distinct molecular identifier. Reads with shared molecular identifiers were discarded instead of being binned into consensus sequences. CDR3 identification, clonotype clustering and error correction used MiTCR with a Q25 quality threshold and the strictest error-elimination algorithm. A nonparametric unseen species model with Euler transformation was used to estimate lower-bound total TCR beta diversity. The public reads were quality trimmed at Q25 with fastp and then assembled into clones with MiXCR by TCRdb, keeping productive beta chains. Every CDR3 protein is listed once, alongside the most common genes and DNA of its rows. Clone size and V and J calls follow TCRdb, not the original study. The sample profile shows about 570,000 distinct CDR3 sequences; about 25% of them were found once. The ten largest account for about a fifth of the sample.

These data are taken from a study of blood T cells in healthy people across ages (dated by TCRdb to 2013 to 2016). Background on the whole study: In model experiments, roughly one uniquely barcoded TCR beta cDNA molecule per two T cells was captured by template switching. The study measured age-related changes in TCR beta repertoire diversity using deep sequencing normalized with unique cDNA molecular identifiers. The donors were divided into four age groups: young (average around 16 years), middle-aged (approximately 39), aged (about 61) and long-lived (about 84). To avoid experimental bias, donors of different ages were spread randomly across the sequencing lanes. The study analyzed two additional independent replicas of 1 million unique cDNA reads from the same blood draw for two donors, one aged 18 to 30 and one aged 80 or older. Study-wide conclusions, independent of this receptor: The percentage of naive T cells measured by flow cytometry correlated strongly with observed TCR beta diversity. Compared with the aged group, the long-lived group had more naive CD4+ T cells, fewer expanded clones and increased TCR diversity, suggesting age selection. Because profiling used bulk unsorted PBMCs, naive and antigen-experienced compartments could not be compared conclusively. The CMV infection status of donors was not known, potentially confounding age-related changes in expanded clonotypes. As age increased, observed TCR beta diversity per million T cells dropped in a roughly linear way, and a significant reduction was already evident by age 40. Estimates of total diversity based on one million sequenced T cells were regarded as lower bounds and as underestimates.

CDR1 and CDR2, looked up from the germline V gene (reference sequence), are LGHDT and YNNKEL. The CDR3 goes from the cysteine to the phenylalanine over 15 residues. Only CDR3 DNA is held: 45 bases, read in frame from base 1. Donors were approximately 42 systemically healthy Caucasian individuals from Russia aged roughly 6 to 95 years. Each donor gave 8.5 to 10 milliliters of peripheral blood, collected into EDTA-treated Vacutainer tubes. Ficoll-Paque density-gradient centrifugation was used to isolate PBMCs, with at least 7 million obtained per sample. Trizol reagent was used to extract total RNA from PBMCs, with at least 6 micrograms per sample. For every donor, an aliquot of PBMCs went through flow cytometry to measure the percentages of naive CD45RAhigh/CD27high T cells.

The TCR originated in a woman in her 70s in good health. Recombination connected TRBV3-1 to TRBJ2-5; a tentative D call is TRBD2 (6 bases match). The end of the DNA is better explained by TRBJ2-7, so the J call may be wrong. Input material: blood. CDR3 reads: CASSLRDWGGYEQYF. The DNA sequence is as follows: TGTGCCAGCAGCCTCCGGGACTGGGGAGGCTACGAGCAGTACTTC.